The 2 T cell receptor beta chains listed next were all sequenced from one sample in a study of cytomegalovirus exposure and HLA in healthy donors. PCR involved 60 Vbeta and 13 Jbeta primers. This table comes from immunoSEQ multiplex PCR, and its TCRdb copy is limited to in-frame clones, with some not included. The sample holds about 140,000 clones, 80% seen once. Sequencing was performed on PBMCs. These receptors were taken from a male donor in good health and CMV-seronegative.

CDR3 sequence (DNA): TGCGCCAGCAGCCACCTAGCGGGGGGGAGGCCCTACGAGCAGTACTTC. Translating gives CASSHLAGGRPYEQYF. The genes are TRBV4-3 and TRBJ2-7, with TRBD2 matching over 12 bases. CDR1 LGHNA and CDR2 YSLEER come from the germline V gene. This CDR3 is built from 16 residues. V dropped 3 bases and J dropped 2; count of bases not matched to a gene: 5.

The chain uses TRBV10-1 and TRBJ2-1, with 8 bases identical to TRBD2. V dropped 2 bases and J dropped 4; count of bases not matched to a gene: 4. The length of the CDR3 is 15 residues. Germline CDR1 reads WNHNN; CDR2 reads SYGVQD (reference sequence). The CDR3 loop reads CASSESGGSYNEQFF. CDR3 nucleotides: TGCGCCAGCAGTGAGAGCGGGGGATCATACAATGAGCAGTTCTTC.